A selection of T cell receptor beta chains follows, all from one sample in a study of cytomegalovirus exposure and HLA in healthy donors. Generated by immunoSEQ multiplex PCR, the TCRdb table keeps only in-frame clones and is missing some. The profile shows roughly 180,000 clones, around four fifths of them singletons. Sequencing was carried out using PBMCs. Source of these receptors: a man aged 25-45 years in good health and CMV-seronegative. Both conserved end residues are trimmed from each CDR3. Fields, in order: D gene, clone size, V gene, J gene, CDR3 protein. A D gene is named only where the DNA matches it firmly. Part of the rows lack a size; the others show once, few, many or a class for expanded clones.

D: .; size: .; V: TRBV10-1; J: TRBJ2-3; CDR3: ASCGNEDTQY
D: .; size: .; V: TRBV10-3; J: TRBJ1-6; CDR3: AISESLSGFSPLH
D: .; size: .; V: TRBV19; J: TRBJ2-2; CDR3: ASSFHNTGELF
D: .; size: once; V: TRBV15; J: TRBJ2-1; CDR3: ATSYIQSSYNEQF
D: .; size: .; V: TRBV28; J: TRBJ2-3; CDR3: ASSFGFGTDTQY
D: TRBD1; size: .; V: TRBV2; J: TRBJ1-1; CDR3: ASSPLQGAEAF
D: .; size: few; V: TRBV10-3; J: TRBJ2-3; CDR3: AATRGLASTDTQY
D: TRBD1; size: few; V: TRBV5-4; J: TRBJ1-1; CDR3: ASSWLTGPTEAF
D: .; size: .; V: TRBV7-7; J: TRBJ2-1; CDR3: ASSLFAAGSGMSYNEQF
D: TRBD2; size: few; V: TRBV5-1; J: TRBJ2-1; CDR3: ASSLGGGGANDEQF
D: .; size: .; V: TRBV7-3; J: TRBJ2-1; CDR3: ASSLKLRSTADNEQF
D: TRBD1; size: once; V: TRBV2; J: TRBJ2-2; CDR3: ASKDRVRTGELF
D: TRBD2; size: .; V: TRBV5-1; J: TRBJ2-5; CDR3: ASSLATSIQETQY
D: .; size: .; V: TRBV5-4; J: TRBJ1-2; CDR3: ASSLARSEEGYGYT